Presented here are 3 T cell receptor beta chains from one specimen sequenced in a study of radiation and T cells in renal cell carcinoma. The time point is: blood 2 weeks post-SBRT. Treatment given: 15 Gy SBRT to primary tumor, nephrectomy 4 weeks later. The method was immunoSEQ multiplex PCR; TCRdb's version includes in-frame clones alone and lacks a portion of them. The table records 150,000 to 160,000 clones, approximately 88% of them present only once. This specimen consisted of blood, obtained from a patient whose treatment included radiotherapy and nephrectomy. The receptors come from a woman between 50 and 59 years old with renal cell carcinoma.

The genes are TRBV7-2 and TRBJ1-5, with D uncertain. In germline, CDR1 is SGHTA, CDR2 FQGNSA. V dropped 0 bases and J dropped 5 bases, with 11 bases sitting between them. The CDR3 covers 15 residues. In nucleotides, the CDR3 is TGTGCCAGCAGCTTAGCCTGGACTACCGATCAGCCCCAGCATTTT. Encoded protein: CASSLAWTTDQPQHF.

This chain joins TRBV5-6 and TRBJ1-2; weak D call: TRBD1 (6 bases). V was trimmed by 0 bases and J by 0 bases, leaving 6 bases between them. The CDR3 sequence is 14 residues long. The V gene's germline CDR1 is SGHDT and CDR2 YYEEEE. The CDR3 sequence is CASSLGQANYGYTF. The CDR3 DNA is TGTGCCAGCAGCTTGGGACAGGCTAACTATGGCTACACCTTC. The full variable domain, in which reference TRBV5-6 and TRBJ1-2 provide the parts outside the CDR3, is DAGVTQSPTHLIKTRGQQVTLRCSPKSGHDTVSWYQQALGQGPQFIFQYYEEEERQRGNFPDRFSGHQFPNYSSELNVNALLLGDSALYLCASSLGQANYGYTFGSGTRLTVV.

This chain uses TRBV7-2 with TRBJ1-2; D unresolved. The V gene lost 1 base and the J gene lost 8 bases, with 11 bases spanning the gap. The CDR3 spans 13 residues. The germline V gene encodes CDR1 SGHTA and CDR2 FQGNSA. The CDR3 loop reads CASSLDGVEGYTF. The CDR3, as DNA: TGTGCCAGCAGCTTAGATGGTGTGGAGGGCTACACCTTC.